A single T cell receptor beta chain is shown here with its context. Its antigen remains undetermined. Base quality data are lacking; no much larger clone is found one base away. The CDR3 regions of human TCRbeta chains were analyzed by immunosequencing. The authors processed their data as follows. Repertoire TCRs were matched against a reference library of SARS-CoV-2-specific TCRs generated with the MIRA antigen-specificity platform. Breadth meant the fraction of unique TCRs that were SARS-CoV-2-associated, whereas depth meant the fraction of total T cells that were SARS-CoV-2-associated. Using the MIRA data, every spike-specific TCR was mapped to the spike region that the TCR reacted to and assigned to either a CD4 or a CD8 class. Log10-transformed breadth and depth values were compared by one-way ANOVA with Sidak's multiple comparisons tests. What TCRdb holds here is the immuneACCESS table cut down to in-frame rearrangements. Part of the clones is not present; checked against another copy, under half of the missing clones reflect an unresolved V gene, and the others are unexplained. The V and J calls and the clone size are those of that table, but D and trimming were determined from the DNA. The sample profile shows approximately 150,000 clones; 93% of them were found once. The ten largest clones take up 5.4% of the sample.

Taken from the germline V gene (reference sequence), the CDR1 and CDR2 loops are WNHNN and SYGVQD. From its cysteine to its phenylalanine, the CDR3 spans 15 amino acids. Only CDR3 DNA is held: 45 bases, read in frame from base 1. V is cut by 3 bases and J by 7 bases, and the space between the germline ends is 15 bases. The entry originates in a study of T cell responses to AZD1222 COVID-19 vaccine (dated by TCRdb to the early 2020s). For the wider study: AZD1222 recipients whose second dose came at about 4 weeks and those whose second dose came at about 12 weeks were combined into one group, since spike-specific TCR depth and breadth did not differ between the two schedules. TCR sequencing was performed for 230 to 250 trial participants, of whom roughly 200 were given two doses of AZD1222 and roughly 25 were given two doses of MenACWY control vaccine. Enrollment into the trials was organized by age into subgroups of 18-55, 56-69 and 70-plus years, and those subgroups contained about 160, 30 and 59 TCR-sequenced participants, respectively. Here is what the overall study found, with its caveats: After two AZD1222 doses, spike-specific TCR breadth and depth were significantly higher than at day 0 and than in MenACWY recipients. Reportedly, close to half of the unique spike-specific TCRs recognized epitopes lying outside the regions that are mutated in the B.1.351 and B.1.1.7 variants. Because no samples from the day 14 peak response were available, repertoires could be characterized only after the peak T cell response. Conclusions about previously exposed vaccinees are limited, since just 6 or 7 AZD1222 recipients were seropositive for SARS-CoV-2 at baseline. Participants were mostly white British, with more females than males. The authors suggested clonal diversity may have been underestimated. The vaccine-associated CD4 TCRs covered the entire spike protein, and the dominant responses fell in regions 160-218 and 743-854. In the small 56-69-year group, the increase in depth fell short of significance, most likely because of low power.

The sample's time point label is to be understood as: baseline before first vaccination. Vaccinee samples came from UK trials COV001 and COV002, including a single-blind randomized controlled phase 2/3 trial of AZD1222 (ChAdOx1 nCoV-19) in healthy adults. For TCRbeta chain sequencing, PBMC samples from trial participants were taken at day 0 and at day 28 after the second dose. Sample: peripheral blood, taken on day 0 of AZD1222 vaccination. In this chain, TRBV10-1 is recombined with TRBJ1-4, with TRBD1 as a weak D call on 5 bases. This sequence was found in an adult in good health. The nucleotide sequence reads as follows: TGCGCCAGCAGTGAAGGCCGCGGGGCTAGTGAAAAACTGTTTTTT. This yields the protein CASSEGRGASEKLFF.